This T cell receptor (beta chain) originates from a study of blood T cell repertoires in COVID-19. Study overall: Nucleic acid was either cDNA or gDNA, and it came from T cells, B-cell-depleted T cells, or PBMCs.

The V gene lost 5 bases and the J gene lost 2 bases, with 7 bases spanning the gap. The CDR3 runs to 13 residues. CDR1 and CDR2 (germline): SGHTA, FQGNSA. Per the study methods: Using reference gene primer amplification, nucleated cell counts were estimated. Here immunoSEQ multiplex PCR was the method, and the copy in TCRdb shows in-frame clones only, minus some. V, J and clone size are taken as reported in that table, and D and trimming were inferred from the DNA itself. The profile shows about 270,000 clones, around nine tenths of them singletons. This sequence originates from an older woman who had recovered from COVID-19. Input material: peripheral blood. This rearrangement joins TRBV7-2 to TRBJ2-1, with D perhaps matching TRBD1 (6 bases). CDR3 nucleotide sequence: TGTGCCAGCAGCCGACAGGCCTACAATGAGCAGTTCTTC. This encodes CASSRQAYNEQFF.